Each of the 20 T cell receptor beta chains below was sequenced from the same sample in a study of a mutant IDH1 vaccine in newly diagnosed glioma. Assay: immunoSEQ multiplex PCR; the TCRdb copy retains only in-frame clones and omits some. This table has 77,000 or so clones, about 81% appearing once. For these receptors, no antigen is known. Time point defined: week 47, end of study. All doses held 300 ug of mutant IDH1 20-mer peptide, with topical imiquimod. Sequenced here: PBMCs, sampled from a glioma patient whose treatment included an IDH1 peptide vaccine. These receptors all stem from a man in his forties with glioma.

The rearrangement joins TRBV4-1 to TRBJ1-3; 11 bases are a match to TRBD1. Trimming at V came to 1 base and at J to 1 base, leaving 3 bases not matched to a gene. This CDR3 contains 17 residues. Germline CDR1 is MGHRA and CDR2 is YSYEKL. In nucleotides, the CDR3 is TGCGCCAGCAGCCAAGGAGGGACAGGGGGATCTGGAAACACCATATATTTT. It encodes CASSQGGTGGSGNTIYF.

The V call is TRBV6-5, the J call TRBJ1-2, with 9 bases aligning to TRBD1. This CDR3 has 14 residues. The germline gives CDR1 MNHEY, CDR2 SVGAGI. J lost 1 base, V lost 6 bases, and 3 bases had no gene match. The CDR3 reads CASRRDRVNYGYTF. In DNA, the CDR3 is TGTGCCAGCAGAAGGGACAGGGTTAACTATGGCTACACCTTC.

The V call is TRBV2, the J call TRBJ2-7; D might be TRBD1 or TRBD2, each matching 5 bases. Trimming removed 7 bases from V and 4 bases from J, with 20 bases in between. The CDR3 is 15 residues long. Germline V CDR1 and CDR2: SNHLY, FYNNEI. The CDR3 nucleotides read TGTGCCAGCAAGGTTAGGGAGACAGATCGGTACGAGCAGTACTTC. It codes for CASKVRETDRYEQYF.

The CDR3 reads CASSDGQGRGNNQPQHF. CDR3 in DNA: TGTGCCAGCAGTGACGGCCAGGGAAGGGGGAACAATCAGCCCCAGCATTTT. V gene TRBV2 combines with J gene TRBJ1-5; possible D gene TRBD1, 6 bases. Germline V lookup: CDR1 SNHLY, CDR2 FYNNEI. The CDR3 spans 17 residues. Trimming took off 3 bases at V and 3 bases at J, with 18 bases between the two ends.

J is TRBJ1-1 and V is TRBV7-2; a possible D gene is TRBD1 (6 bases). V was shortened by 2 bases and J by 7 bases, with 8 bases between the two germline ends. Germline V gene sequence: CDR1 SGHTA, CDR2 FQGNSA. The length of the CDR3 is 12 residues. CDR3 in DNA: TGTGCCAGCAGCTTAAGAGGGGGTGAAGCTTTCTTT. Amino acid sequence: CASSLRGGEAFF.

This clone showed up just a few times. The CDR3 sequence is CAISQLGQANTEAFF. The CDR3 coding sequence is TGTGCCATCAGCCAACTTGGACAGGCGAACACTGAAGCTTTCTTT. The gene calls are TRBV10-3 and TRBJ1-1, with 7 bases fitting TRBD1. The CDR3 is made up of 15 amino acids. V gave up 6 bases and J gave up 1 base; unmatched junction bases: 8. Germline loops: CDR1 ENHRY, CDR2 SYGVKD.

This rearrangement joins TRBV28 to TRBJ1-5; the match to TRBD1 covers 10 bases. The ends lost 7 bases at V and 4 bases at J; junction bases unmatched: 10. The CDR3 runs 16 residues. Germline CDR1 reads MDHEN; CDR2 reads SYDVKM. The CDR3 is CASKGQGRFSNQPQHF. CDR3 nucleotide sequence: TGTGCCAGCAAGGGACAGGGGAGGTTTAGTAATCAGCCCCAGCATTTT.

The J gene is TRBJ2-1, the V gene TRBV5-4; D may match TRBD1 or TRBD2 (5 bases each). V dropped 0 bases and J dropped 2 bases, with 15 bases sitting between them. CDR1 and CDR2 (germline): SGHNT, YYREEE (reference sequence). The CDR3 is made up of 17 amino acids. The CDR3 spells CASSLAGTLLAYNEQFF. CDR3 DNA: TGTGCCAGCAGCTTGGCCGGGACCCTTTTGGCCTACAATGAGCAGTTCTTC. Filled out from reference TRBV5-4 and TRBJ2-1, the complete variable domain reads ETGVTQSPTHLIKTRGQQVTLRCSSQSGHNTVSWYQQALGQGPQFIFQYYREEENGRGNFPPRFSGLQFPNYSSELNVNALELDDSALYLCASSLAGTLLAYNEQFFGPGTRLTVL.

This sequence joins TRBV2 and TRBJ1-1; D is perhaps TRBD1 (5 bases). CDR1 SNHLY and CDR2 FYNNEI come from the germline V gene. The CDR3 runs to 14 residues. V lost 6 bases and J lost 3, with 14 bases in between. Written as DNA, the CDR3 is TGTGCCAGCAGGGTTAATGCGGGGGACACTGAAGCTTTCTTT. Its protein product is CASRVNAGDTEAFF.

This clone has just a few counts. The chain joins TRBV6-5 to TRBJ1-2; 8 bases agree with TRBD1. The germline CDR1 and CDR2 sequences are MNHEY and SVGAGI. Trimming took 6 bases from V and 6 from J; bases not matched to a gene: 9. The CDR3 length is 14 residues. CDR3 in DNA: TGTGCCAGCAGGGCGGACAGGGAGAGGGATGGCTACACCTTC. Translation gives CASRADRERDGYTF.

This chain joins TRBV7-2 and TRBJ2-7, with D unresolved. Trimming stripped 5 bases from V and 5 bases from J, with 7 bases between. The CDR3 is 11 residues long. Germline-derived CDR1 and CDR2 are SGHTA and FQGNSA. The CDR3: CASSLLDEQYF. CDR3 DNA sequence: TGTGCCAGCAGCCTCCTCGACGAGCAGTACTTC.

This chain links TRBV23-1 with TRBJ1-5, with D hard to call. TRBV23-1 falls under the ORF class, with uncertain function. The CDR3 is 15 amino acids. The V and J ends lost 1 base and 3 bases respectively, with 10 bases between them. The CDR3 coding sequence is TGCGCCAGCAGTCAATATAACGGAGTCAATCAGCCCCAGCATTTT. Translation: CASSQYNGVNQPQHF.

The chain employs TRBV13 and TRBJ1-3; D uncertain. This CDR3 contains 12 residues. Trimming pared 2 bases from V and 4 bases from J, leaving 3 bases between. Germline V gene data show CDR1 as PRHDT and CDR2 as FYEKMQ (reference sequence). The CDR3 sequence: CASSLFGNTIYF. The CDR3 DNA reads TGTGCCAGCAGCTTATTCGGAAACACCATATATTTT.

In its sample, this clone was seen once. V is TRBV19 and J is TRBJ2-3; D unresolved. Germline lookup yields CDR1 LNHDA and CDR2 SQIVND (reference sequence). The CDR3 is made up of 12 amino acids. Trimming pared 4 bases from V and 2 bases from J, leaving 4 bases between. CDR3 in amino acids: CASSSLTDTQYF. In DNA form, the CDR3 reads TGTGCCAGTAGTAGCCTCACAGATACGCAGTATTTT.

V gene TRBV19 combines with J gene TRBJ1-2, with TRBD1 identical over 9 bases. The CDR3 totals 13 residues. Germline CDR1 LNHDA, CDR2 SQIVND (reference sequence). V lost 3 bases and J lost 8; bases outside the gene matches: 4. The CDR3 DNA sequence: TGTGCCAGTAGTATCTGGGACAGGGAGGGCTACACCTTC. Its protein is CASSIWDREGYTF. The complete variable domain, with remaining parts taken from reference TRBV19 and TRBJ1-2, reads DGGITQSPKYLFRKEGQNVTLSCEQNLNHDAMYWYRQDPGQGLRLIYYSQIVNDFQKGDIAEGYSVSREKKESFPLTVTSAQKNPTAFYLCASSIWDREGYTFGSGTRLTVV.

The chain is built from TRBV5-4 and TRBJ2-2; the D is unclear. V shed 3 bases and J shed 4 bases, with 10 bases lying between them. This CDR3 spans 14 amino acids. Germline loops: CDR1 SGHNT, CDR2 YYREEE (reference sequence). Here the CDR3 reads CASSYGRTTGELFF. The DNA of the CDR3 is TGTGCCAGCAGCTACGGACGGACCACCGGGGAGCTGTTTTTT.

The rearrangement links TRBV7-6 to TRBJ1-2, with D perhaps matching TRBD1 (6 bases). Germline CDR1 and CDR2: SGHVS and FNYEAQ. The CDR3 is 15 amino acids. Trimming pared 5 bases from V and 4 bases from J, leaving 17 bases between. The CDR3 sequence: CASSANLDSLYGYTF. The DNA of the CDR3 is TGTGCCAGCAGCGCAAATTTGGACAGCCTCTATGGCTACACCTTC.

V gene TRBV7-6 combines with J gene TRBJ1-6; D gene unclear. This CDR3 comprises 13 residues. Trimming pared 5 bases from V and 7 bases from J, leaving 9 bases between. The V gene's germline CDR1 is SGHVS and CDR2 FNYEAQ. The CDR3 sequence: CASSPGTNSPLHF. In nucleotides, the CDR3 is TGTGCCAGCAGCCCAGGCACCAATTCACCCCTCCACTTT.

The J gene is TRBJ2-1, the V gene TRBV6-6, with 9 bases that match TRBD1. CDR1 and CDR2 (germline): MNHNY, SVGAGI (reference sequence). The V gene end was trimmed by 3 bases and the J gene end by 0 bases; junction bases not matched to a gene: 3. The CDR3 is 16 amino acids. CDR3: CASSYPGQGSYNEQFF. DNA for the CDR3: TGTGCCAGCAGTTATCCGGGACAGGGCTCCTACAATGAGCAGTTCTTC.

The J gene is TRBJ2-7, the V gene TRBV21-1; the D call TRBD2 from the table was never checked on the DNA. TRBV21-1 is tagged as a pseudogene. The CDR3 loop spans 14 amino acids. The CDR3 reads CASNFTGLAIEQYF. The CDR3 DNA reads as TGTGCCAGCAATTTTACGGGACTAGCGATCGAGCAGTACTTC.